What follows are 13 T cell receptor delta chains derived from one specimen sequenced in a study of gamma-delta chains in newborns, infants, children. TCRdb redid clone calling on the reads using CATT. Of some 3,000 delta-chain clones listed, approximately 1.3% were seen once; the top ten hold roughly a fifth. Sequencing used blood. These receptors all come from a child who was a newborn, infant or young child, either healthy, febrile or measles-vaccinated (not recorded which).

Details on this clone: TCRdb records a much larger clone's protein for this DNA, with a difference at residue 4 that likely arises from a read error; the protein given is the translation of the DNA. The chain couples TRDV2 to TRDJ3, with D perhaps TRDD3 (5 bases). Germline values: CDR1 GEAIGNYY, CDR2 EKD. The CDR3 is 18 residues long. As DNA, the CDR3 is TGTGCCTGTGGCACCGTTGGGGTGAGCTCCTGGGACACCCGACAGATGTTTTTC. This translates into CACGTVGVSSWDTRQMFF.

This sequence joins TRDV2 and TRDJ2; TRDD3 matches at 9 bases. Germline lookup yields CDR1 GEAIGNYY and CDR2 EKD. The CDR3 covers 17 residues. Trimming cost V 0 bases and J 1 base; bases outside gene matches: 5. This chain's CDR3 is CACDTPLLGDLTAQLFF. CDR3 nucleotide sequence: TGTGCCTGTGACACCCCCCTACTGGGGGATTTGACAGCACAACTCTTCTTT.

As for this clone: The protein given by TCRdb reflects a much larger clone and differs at residue 5 from this DNA's translation, likely from a read error; the protein shown is the DNA's translation. The rearrangement uses TRDV2 and TRDJ1; 11 positions agree with TRDD3. Germline-derived CDR1 and CDR2 are GEAIGNYY and EKD. The CDR3 length is 16 residues. The trim removed 3 bases at V and 1 base at J, leaving 6 bases unmatched. The CDR3 spells CACDLLGDKTTDKLIF. The CDR3 nucleotides read TGTGCCTGTGACCTACTGGGGGATAAAACCACCGATAAACTCATCTTT.

This clone was picked up a small number of times. The protein that TCRdb holds for this DNA derives from a much larger clone and differs from the translated DNA at residue 7, which likely indicates a read error; the protein shown here is translated from the DNA. The genes are TRDV2 and TRDJ2; D is perhaps TRDD3 (6 bases). V lost 2 bases and J lost 6, with 18 bases in between. Germline V CDR1 and CDR2: GEAIGNYY, EKD. The CDR3 runs to 16 residues. Written as DNA, the CDR3 is TGTGCCTGTGACAGACTGAGGGATATAAGAGCAGCACAACTCTTCTTT. The encoded protein is CACDRLRDIRAAQLFF.

There are a few counts of this clone. The likely explanation is a read error, given a far larger clone one base away. Other DNA sequences in the same sample also yield this CDR3. The CDR3: CACDPIRTGGSRALTAQLFF. The CDR3 nucleotides are TGTGCCTGTGACCCTATTCGTACCGGGGGATCACGAGCTTTGACAGCACAACTCTTCTTT. V usage is TRDV2 and J usage is TRDJ2; 7 positions match TRDD3. This CDR3 contains 20 residues. V shed 3 bases and J 0 bases; nucleotides not matched to a gene: 18. Germline V gene sequence: CDR1 GEAIGNYY, CDR2 EKD.

Concerning this clone: A far larger clone is one base from this, pointing to a likely read error. The sample carries other DNA sequences with the same CDR3. The CDR3, as DNA: TGTGCCTGTGACCCCTTACTAGGGGATGAAGGTTCCTGGGACACCCGACAGATGTTTTTC. Residues: CACDPLLGDEGSWDTRQMFF. The rearrangement uses TRDV2 and TRDJ3; maybe TRDD3 (6 bases). The CDR3 runs to 20 residues. V was shortened by 3 bases and J by 1 base, with 21 bases between the two germline ends. CDR1 is GEAIGNYY, CDR2 EKD, per germline.

Turning to this clone: An end of the junction does not agree with germline; a read error may underlie this. The gene calls are TRAV29/DV5 and TRDJ3; D is perhaps TRDD3 (5 bases). There are 17 residues in the CDR3. Looked up from germline, CDR1 is NSMFDY and CDR2 is ISSIKDK. The CDR3 nucleotides read TGTTCCGCAATCGCGCTGGGAAGCTCCTGGGACCCCCGACAGATGTTTTTC. Protein product: CSAIALGSSWDPRQMFF.

This clone has a handful of counts. The translation of this DNA and the TCRdb protein of a much larger clone differ at residue 9, probably owing to a read error; the protein shown here is translated from the DNA. The chain carries TRDV2 and TRDJ3, with 10 bases fitting TRDD3. V dropped 2 bases and J dropped 0; count of bases not matched to a gene: 9. Germline-derived CDR1 and CDR2 are GEAIGNYY and EKD. The CDR3 sequence is 20 residues long. CDR3 protein: CACDSTGGCASSWDTRQMFF. For the CDR3, the DNA is TGTGCCTGTGACAGTACTGGGGGATGCGCGAGCTCCTGGGACACCCGACAGATGTTTTTC.

This clone is medium-sized. Possible read error: a much larger clone is one base away. In the same sample, other DNA sequences code for this CDR3. The genes are TRDV2 and TRDJ3, with D unclear. The CDR3 runs 18 residues. V shed 0 bases and J shed 0 bases, with 11 bases lying between them. The germline gives CDR1 GEAIGNYY, CDR2 EKD. Here the CDR3 DNA reads TGTGCCTGTGACACCGGAGGATCCAGCTCCTGGGACACCCGACAGATGTTTTTC. Its protein is CACDTGGSSSWDTRQMFF.

To note about this clone: The protein in TCRdb stems from a much larger clone and differs at residue 3 from this DNA's translation, likely a read error; here the protein is translated from the DNA. The genes are TRDV2 and TRDJ2, with 13 bases fitting TRDD3. The CDR3 runs 17 residues. The germline gives CDR1 GEAIGNYY, CDR2 EKD. The CDR3 spells CARDAYWGIRETAQLFF. The DNA for the CDR3 is TGTGCCCGTGACGCCTACTGGGGGATACGCGAGACGGCACAACTCTTCTTT.

About this clone itself: A read error likely explains why the TCRdb protein, taken from a much larger clone, differs from this DNA's translation at residue 11; the protein shown is translated from the DNA. This sequence joins TRDV2 and TRDJ2; 10 positions agree with TRDD3. Per germline, CDR1 GEAIGNYY and CDR2 EKD. CDR3 length equals 14 residues. The CDR3 coding sequence is TGTGCCTGTGACCCCTGGGGGATAGAAGCAAAACTCTTCTTT. As protein: CACDPWGIEAKLFF.

On this clone itself: The mismatch at residue 10 between this DNA's translation and the TCRdb protein of a much larger clone likely reflects a read error; the protein shown is translated from the DNA. The gene calls are TRDV2 and TRDJ3, with D tentatively TRDD3 (6 bases). The CDR3 is 16 amino acids. The germline V gene has CDR1 GEAIGNYY and CDR2 EKD. CDR3 residues: CACDTVGSWGTRQMFF. The CDR3 DNA reads as TGTGCCTGTGACACCGTGGGCTCCTGGGGCACCCGACAGATGTTTTTC.

In its sample, this clone was seen a few times. Translating this DNA gives a protein that differs at residue 10 from the TCRdb one, which belongs to a much larger clone; a read error is likely, and the protein shown is this translation. This sequence joins TRDV3 and TRDJ1, with TRDD3 as a possible D gene (5 bases). The CDR3 is 11 residues long. Germline CDR1 and CDR2: TVYSNPD and GDNSRS (reference sequence). In DNA, the CDR3 is TGTGCCTTGAGTGCGGGCGGGGAACTCACCTTT. Amino acids: CALSAGGELTF.